The clone carrying this T cell receptor (beta chain) showed up many times. The CDR3 has 13 amino acids. V lost 5 bases and J 4 bases, leaving 12 bases between the germline ends. Germline V gene lookup returns CDR1 LNHNV and CDR2 YYDKDF (reference sequence). Time point meaning: newly diagnosed GD, antithyroid drugs for less than 3 months. RNA isolated from PBMCs was used to make the TCR library. This entry belongs to a study of regulatory T cells in long-lasting Graves disease. On the study more broadly: Graves' patients, newly diagnosed, had taken antithyroid drugs under 3 months.

Arm-PCR of CDR3 regions and iRepertoire HTBI primers were the basis on which TCR beta libraries were built. From the multiplex PCR reads, TCRdb called clonotypes with MiXCR, one entry per CDR3 protein. The table shows about 430,000 distinct CDR3 sequences, with 15% occurring only once. These data were also reused for a study on T cells in Graves' hyperthyroidism and ophthalmopathy.

The rearrangement joins TRBV15 to TRBJ2-7, with D uncertain. Sequencing used peripheral blood mononuclear cells (PBMCs), obtained at new diagnosis, from a patient treated with antithyroid drugs. This receptor was obtained from a woman in her 40s with Graves disease. The CDR3 spells CATSPDGPYEQYF. The CDR3 region has the DNA TGTGCCACCAGCCCGGACGGACCTTACGAGCAGTACTTC.